Following are 30 T cell receptor beta chains from one sample sequenced in a study of shared clonotypes between healthy human individuals. Clones were sequenced by immunoSEQ multiplex PCR, and TCRdb holds only the in-frame ones, with some missing. The sample includes about 2.1 million clones, 85% to 95% of them seen just once. Naive CD8 isolation took CD45RO-negative cells positively selected for CCR7 and excluded terminally differentiated effector memory CD45RA+ cells. The sample was naive CD8+ T cells from PBMCs. These receptors all come from a man aged 18 to 29 in good health. Some clones in this sample may be carry-over from other donors' samples.

This clone was counted once. The J gene is TRBJ1-1, the V gene TRBV19; D unresolved. CDR1 LNHDA and CDR2 SQIVND come from the germline V gene (reference sequence). V shed 2 bases and J shed 5 bases, with 6 bases lying between them. This CDR3 spans 12 amino acids. CDR3 nucleotides: TGTGCCAGTAGTATAAGGAGAACTGAAGCTTTCTTT. Protein sequence: CASSIRRTEAFF.

The chain joins TRBV29-1 to TRBJ2-5; 7 bases line up with TRBD2. This CDR3 comprises 13 residues. Trimming removed 0 bases from V and 11 bases from J; junction bases left unmatched: 9. The germline CDR1 and CDR2 sequences are SQVTM and ANQGSEA. CDR3 residues: CSVEDGLAEEQYF. DNA of the CDR3: TGCAGCGTTGAAGATGGGCTAGCGGAGGAGCAGTACTTC.

The rearrangement uses TRBV27 and TRBJ1-1; tentative D call: TRBD1 (6 bases). Germline assignment: CDR1 MNHEY and CDR2 SMNVEV (reference sequence). V was clipped by 7 bases and J by 4 bases, with 16 bases between them. This CDR3 is 14 amino acids long. Here the CDR3 DNA reads TGTGCCAGCACTTCTACAGGGTATGGCACTGAAGCTTTCTTT. Protein sequence: CASTSTGYGTEAFF.

The V call is TRBV27, the J call TRBJ2-3; 9 bases are shared with TRBD2. V trimming: 3 bases; J trimming: 8 bases; junction bases outside the gene matches: 6. The CDR3 loop spans 14 amino acids. Looked up from germline, CDR1 is MNHEY and CDR2 is SMNVEV (reference sequence). The CDR3 sequence is CASSFPSGTGTQYF. CDR3 nucleotide sequence: TGTGCCAGCAGTTTCCCTAGCGGGACGGGTACGCAGTATTTT.

This sequence joins TRBV13 and TRBJ1-2, with TRBD1 matching 7 bases. CDR1 is PRHDT and CDR2 is FYEKMQ in the germline V gene (reference sequence). CDR3 size: 15 residues. J lost 4 bases, V lost 4 bases, and 9 bases had no gene match. CDR3 sequence reads: CASSWGRQGPYGYTF. The CDR3, as DNA: TGTGCCAGCAGCTGGGGCCGACAGGGCCCCTATGGCTACACCTTC.

About this clone: Distinct nucleotide sequences in the sample also encode this CDR3. V usage is TRBV7-9 and J usage is TRBJ1-1, with TRBD1 matching 7 bases. With V trimmed by 4 bases and J by 4 bases, 3 bases remained unmatched. Germline assignment: CDR1 SEHNR and CDR2 FQNEAQ (reference sequence). This CDR3 comprises 13 residues. The CDR3 nucleotides are TGTGCCAGCAGCTCGACAGGGTTCACTGAAGCTTTCTTT. Protein: CASSSTGFTEAFF. Full variable domain (remainder filled in from reference TRBV7-9 and TRBJ1-1): DTGVSQNPRHKITKRGQNVTFRCDPISEHNRLYWYRQTLGQGPEFLTYFQNEAQLEKSRLLSDRFSAERPKGSFSTLEIQRTEQGDSAMYLCASSSTGFTEAFFGQGTRLTVV.

V and J are TRBV5-5 and TRBJ2-6; the D is unclear. Trimming left V 4 bases short and J 1 base short, with 15 bases between. Per germline, CDR1 SGHKS and CDR2 YYEKEE (reference sequence). CDR3 length: 17 residues. The CDR3 DNA reads TGTGCCAGCAGCCCGGAGACGGACGGGTCTGGGGCCAACGTCCTGACTTTC. Protein: CASSPETDGSGANVLTF. Full variable domain (missing parts from reference TRBV5-5 and TRBJ2-6): DAGVTQSPTHLIKTRGQQVTLRCSPISGHKSVSWYQQVLGQGPQFIFQYYEKEERGRGNFPDRFSARQFPNYSSELNVNALLLGDSALYLCASSPETDGSGANVLTFGAGSRLTVL.

The chain is built from TRBV4-2 and TRBJ2-7; 8 bases align to TRBD2. The CDR3 extends over 15 amino acids. From germline, CDR1 is LGHNA and CDR2 YNFKEQ. V dropped 1 base and J dropped 5; count of bases not matched to a gene: 7. The chain's CDR3 is CASSQGGRSGNEQYF. The DNA of the CDR3 is TGTGCCAGCAGCCAAGGGGGTCGTAGCGGGAACGAGCAGTACTTC.

The chain combines TRBV27 with TRBJ2-5; D may be TRBD1 (5 bases). Germline CDR1 and CDR2: MNHEY and SMNVEV (reference sequence). V lost 4 bases to trimming and J lost 5 bases, with 20 bases between them. The CDR3 spans 16 residues. CDR3 protein: CASSWGLPPTPETQYF. CDR3 nucleotides: TGTGCCAGCAGTTGGGGCCTCCCCCCCACCCCGGAGACCCAGTACTTC.

V is TRBV5-1 and J is TRBJ2-7; D might be TRBD2 (6 bases). V shed 3 bases and J shed 5 bases, with 18 bases lying between them. Germline V CDR1 and CDR2: SGHRS, YFSETQ. CDR3 length: 15 residues. CDR3 protein: CASSSWPGTQDEQYF. The CDR3, as DNA: TGCGCCAGCAGCTCGTGGCCGGGGACTCAGGACGAGCAGTACTTC.

The V gene is TRBV6-1, the J gene TRBJ1-5, with TRBD1 as a possible D gene (6 bases). V gave up 6 bases and J gave up 3 bases, with 9 bases separating them. Germline CDR1 reads MNHNS; CDR2 reads SASEGT. This CDR3 spans 13 amino acids. Here the CDR3 reads CASRDRYNQPQHF. The DNA for the CDR3 is TGTGCCAGCAGGGACAGATACAATCAGCCCCAGCATTTT.

This clone has more than one count but fewer than ten. This sequence joins TRBV20-1 and TRBJ2-2; D remains ambiguous. V was clipped by 2 bases and J by 7 bases, with 5 bases between them. The CDR3 length is 11 residues. CDR1 and CDR2 (germline): DFQATT, SNEGSKA (reference sequence). The CDR3 nucleotides are TGCAGTGCTAGAATCTTCGGGGAGCTGTTTTTT. This codes for CSARIFGELFF.

The J gene is TRBJ1-5, the V gene TRBV4-2, with TRBD1 identical over 8 bases. In germline, CDR1 is LGHNA, CDR2 YNFKEQ. Trimming removed 1 base from V and 6 bases from J; junction bases left unmatched: 11. This CDR3 is built from 17 residues. DNA of the CDR3: TGTGCCAGCAGCCAAGGATGGACAGGGCCGTCGAGTCAGCCCCAGCATTTT. Its translation is CASSQGWTGPSSQPQHF.

As concerns this clone: The same CDR3 is also encoded by other DNA sequences in this sample. This chain joins TRBV28 and TRBJ1-1, with a weak D call TRBD1 (5 bases). The CDR3 spans 12 residues. The ends were cut back, 3 bases at V and 4 bases at J, with 6 bases in the middle. Germline lookup yields CDR1 MDHEN and CDR2 SYDVKM. CDR3 loop: CASSLGPTEAFF. In DNA, the CDR3 is TGTGCCAGCAGTTTGGGACCCACTGAAGCTTTCTTT.

The chain employs TRBV27 and TRBJ2-2, with 14 bases identical to TRBD2. CDR1 is MNHEY, CDR2 SMNVEV, per germline (reference sequence). The CDR3 covers 17 residues. V lost 5 bases, J lost 4 bases, and 6 bases stayed unmatched. CDR3 region: CASSGLTSGRATGELFF. Written as DNA, the CDR3 is TGTGCCAGCAGTGGCTTGACTAGCGGGAGGGCCACCGGGGAGCTGTTTTTT.

The chain joins TRBV7-2 to TRBJ1-2; D unresolved. Germline V gives CDR1 SGHTA, CDR2 FQGNSA. Trimming took off 4 bases at V and 4 bases at J, with 16 bases between the two ends. The CDR3 runs 15 residues. The CDR3 coding sequence is TGTGCCAGCAGCTCCGACCCCGGTGGTGTCTATGGCTACACCTTC. Translated: CASSSDPGGVYGYTF.

The CDR3 loop reads CASSLYNGNNEKLFF. The CDR3 DNA reads TGTGCCAGCAGTTTATATAACGGAAATAATGAAAAACTGTTTTTT. The chain carries TRBV27 and TRBJ1-4; D remains ambiguous. Germline CDR1 MNHEY, CDR2 SMNVEV (reference sequence). Between the trimmed V and J ends, which lost 1 base and 4 bases, there was a span of 10 bases. The CDR3 is 15 residues long.

This sequence joins TRBV7-7 and TRBJ2-2, with D possibly TRBD1 on 6 matching bases. Looked up from germline, CDR1 is SSHAT and CDR2 is FNYEAQ (reference sequence). This CDR3 has 14 residues. V gave up 4 bases and J gave up 5 bases, with 11 bases separating them. The CDR3 region is CASSSGQLTGELFF. CDR3 sequence (DNA): TGTGCCAGCAGCTCGGGACAACTAACCGGGGAGCTGTTTTTT.

This sequence joins TRBV6-1 and TRBJ2-5, with 10 positions matching TRBD2. The J call may be mistaken, given a closer DNA end match to TRBJ2-7. The germline gives CDR1 MNHNS, CDR2 SASEGT. This CDR3 is 17 amino acids long. In DNA form, the CDR3 reads TGTGCCAGCAGTGACAAATCTAGCGGGAGTTGGGACTACGAGCAGTACTTC. This sequence encodes CASSDKSSGSWDYEQYF.

A word on this clone: The junction differs from germline at one of its ends, possibly a read error. The chain carries TRBV7-9 and TRBJ2-5; D is unresolved. This CDR3 is built from 13 residues. Looked up from germline, CDR1 is SEHNR and CDR2 is FQNEAQ (reference sequence). The CDR3 loop is CASSIAPSWPQYF. CDR3 DNA: TGTGCCAGCAGCATAGCCCCAAGTTGGCCCCAGTACTTC.

The chain combines TRBV7-6 with TRBJ2-3, with TRBD2 as a possible D gene (6 bases). V was clipped by 2 bases and J by 3 bases, with 15 bases between them. Germline V lookup: CDR1 SGHVS, CDR2 FNYEAQ. The CDR3 covers 16 residues. The CDR3 sequence is CASSLLADLPTDTQYF. Written as DNA, the CDR3 is TGTGCCAGCAGCTTATTAGCGGACTTACCTACAGATACGCAGTATTTT.

The J gene is TRBJ2-7, the V gene TRBV7-9; D gene unclear. Germline V gene sequence: CDR1 SEHNR, CDR2 FQNEAQ (reference sequence). The CDR3 length is 14 residues. Trimming cost V 1 base and J 2 bases, with 9 bases left between them. The CDR3 DNA is TGTGCCAGCAGCTTAGGGCTCAGACCCTACGAGCAGTACTTC. It yields the protein CASSLGLRPYEQYF. Using reference TRBV7-9 and TRBJ2-7 for the parts outside the CDR3, the full variable domain is DTGVSQNPRHKITKRGQNVTFRCDPISEHNRLYWYRQTLGQGPEFLTYFQNEAQLEKSRLLSDRFSAERPKGSFSTLEIQRTEQGDSAMYLCASSLGLRPYEQYFGPGTRLTVT.

This clone occurred once. CDR3 loop: CSVEDRVTTYNEQFF. The CDR3 nucleotides read TGCAGCGTTGAAGATCGCGTGACAACCTACAATGAGCAGTTCTTC. The chain couples TRBV29-1 to TRBJ2-1, with no clear D. CDR1 is SQVTM, CDR2 ANQGSEA, per germline. The length of the CDR3 is 15 residues. Trimming removed 0 bases at V and 2 bases at J, with 11 bases between.

This clone has just one count. CDR3 protein: CATSRDITETQYF. In DNA, the CDR3 is TGTGCCACCAGCAGAGATATTACGGAGACCCAGTACTTC. The gene calls are TRBV15 and TRBJ2-5; the D is unclear. V shed 0 bases and J shed 5 bases, with 7 bases lying between them. This CDR3 spans 13 amino acids. Germline lookup yields CDR1 LNHNV and CDR2 YYDKDF (reference sequence). Full variable domain (rest looked up from reference TRBV15 and TRBJ2-5): DAMVIQNPRYQVTQFGKPVTLSCSQTLNHNVMYWYQQKSSQAPKLLFHYYDKDFNNEADTPDNFQSRRPNTSFCFLDIRSPGLGDTAMYLCATSRDITETQYFGPGTRLLVL.

The chain carries TRBV19 and TRBJ1-1, with a tentative D call TRBD1 (5 bases). Between the trimmed V and J ends, which lost 10 bases and 0 bases, there was a span of 15 bases. Germline V gene sequence: CDR1 LNHDA, CDR2 SQIVND (reference sequence). The CDR3 runs 14 residues. For the CDR3, the DNA is TGTGCCACAAATCACAGGAGAATGAACACTGAAGCTTTCTTT. This translates into CATNHRRMNTEAFF.

The genes are TRBV6-1 and TRBJ2-7; 11 bases fit TRBD1. J lost 8 bases, V lost 5 bases, and 8 bases had no gene match. Germline V gene lookup returns CDR1 MNHNS and CDR2 SASEGT. CDR3 size: 14 residues. CDR3 loop: CASSRPGQGVQQYF. The CDR3 DNA follows: TGTGCCAGCAGTAGACCGGGACAGGGGGTCCAGCAGTACTTC.

The V and J genes are TRBV12-5 and TRBJ2-1; D perhaps matches TRBD2 (6 bases). The germline V gene encodes CDR1 LGHNT and CDR2 FRNRAP. Trimming took 2 bases from V and 7 from J, leaving 24 bases between them. The CDR3 runs to 18 residues. CDR3 sequence (DNA): TGTGCTAGTGGTTTGTTTGTCCTTGGCGGGACCCTGGGGAATGAGCAGTTCTTC. Its protein product is CASGLFVLGGTLGNEQFF. The full variable domain, with the rest looked up from reference TRBV12-5 and TRBJ2-1, is DARVTQTPRHKVTEMGQEVTMRCQPILGHNTVFWYRQTMMQGLELLAYFRNRAPLDDSGMPKDRFSAEMPDATLATLKIQPSEPRDSAVYFCASGLFVLGGTLGNEQFFGPGTRLTVL.

The chain recombines TRBV12-5 with TRBJ2-3; D might be TRBD1 (6 bases). Per germline, CDR1 LGHNT and CDR2 FRNRAP. CDR3 length: 16 residues. V shed 1 base and J shed 5 bases, with 16 bases lying between them. Written as DNA, the CDR3 is TGTGCTAGTGGTTTGGGTTTGGCAGGGGTGGGAGATACGCAGTATTTT. This encodes CASGLGLAGVGDTQYF.

V and J are TRBV10-3 and TRBJ2-5; no clear D. In germline, CDR1 is ENHRY, CDR2 SYGVKD. V was clipped by 2 bases and J by 5 bases, with 9 bases between them. The CDR3 spans 13 residues. CDR3 in amino acids: CAISEVPAETQYF. DNA for the CDR3: TGTGCCATCAGTGAGGTCCCGGCGGAGACCCAGTACTTC.

This chain connects TRBV27 to TRBJ2-2; tentatively, D is TRBD2 (5 bases). V was clipped by 3 bases and J by 4 bases, with 12 bases between them. The CDR3 runs 15 residues. Per germline, CDR1 MNHEY and CDR2 SMNVEV (reference sequence). In DNA form, the CDR3 reads TGTGCCAGCAGTTTTGTGGCTAGCCGCACCGGGGAGCTGTTTTTT. Its translation is CASSFVASRTGELFF.